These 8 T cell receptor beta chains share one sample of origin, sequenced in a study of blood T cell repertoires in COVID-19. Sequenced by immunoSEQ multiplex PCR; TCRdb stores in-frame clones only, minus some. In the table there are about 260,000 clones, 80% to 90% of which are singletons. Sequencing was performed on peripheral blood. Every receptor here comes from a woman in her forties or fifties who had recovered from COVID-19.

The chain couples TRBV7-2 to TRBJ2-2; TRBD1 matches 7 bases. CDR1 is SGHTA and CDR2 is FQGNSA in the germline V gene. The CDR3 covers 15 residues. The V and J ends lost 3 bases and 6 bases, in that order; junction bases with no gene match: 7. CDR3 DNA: TGTGCCAGCAGCTTGAGGGGGCGCACATCCGGGGAGCTGTTTTTT. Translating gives CASSLRGRTSGELFF.

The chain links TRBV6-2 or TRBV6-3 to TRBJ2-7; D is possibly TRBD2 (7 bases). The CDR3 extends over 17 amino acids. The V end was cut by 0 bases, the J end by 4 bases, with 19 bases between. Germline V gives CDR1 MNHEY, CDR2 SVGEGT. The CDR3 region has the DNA TGTGCCAGCAGTTACTCTGTTGCGGCAGGGAGGGGGTACGAGCAGTACTTC. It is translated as CASSYSVAAGRGYEQYF.

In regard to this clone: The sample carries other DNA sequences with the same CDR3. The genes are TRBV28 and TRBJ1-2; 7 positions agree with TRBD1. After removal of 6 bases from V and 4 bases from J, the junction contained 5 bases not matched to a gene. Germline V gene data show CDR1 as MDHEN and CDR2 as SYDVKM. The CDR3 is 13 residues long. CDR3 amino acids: CASSLGQIYGYTF. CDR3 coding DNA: TGTGCCAGCAGCCTGGGACAGATCTATGGCTACACCTTC.

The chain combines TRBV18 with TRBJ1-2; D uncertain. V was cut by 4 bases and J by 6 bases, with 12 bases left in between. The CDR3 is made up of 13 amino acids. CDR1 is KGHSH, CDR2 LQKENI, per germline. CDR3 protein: CASSLTRSDGYTF. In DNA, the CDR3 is TGTGCCAGCTCACTAACTAGGTCGGATGGCTACACCTTC. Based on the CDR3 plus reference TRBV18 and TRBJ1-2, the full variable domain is NAGVMQNPRHLVRRRGQEARLRCSPMKGHSHVYWYRQLPEEGLKFMVYLQKENIIDESGMPKERFSAEFPKEGPSILRIQQVVRGDSAAYFCASSLTRSDGYTFGSGTRLTVV.

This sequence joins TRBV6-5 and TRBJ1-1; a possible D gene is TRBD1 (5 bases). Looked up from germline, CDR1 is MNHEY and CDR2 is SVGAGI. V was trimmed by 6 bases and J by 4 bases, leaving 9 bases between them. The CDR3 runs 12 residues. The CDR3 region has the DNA TGTGCCAGCAGGGGGACTGTCACTGAAGCTTTCTTT. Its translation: CASRGTVTEAFF.

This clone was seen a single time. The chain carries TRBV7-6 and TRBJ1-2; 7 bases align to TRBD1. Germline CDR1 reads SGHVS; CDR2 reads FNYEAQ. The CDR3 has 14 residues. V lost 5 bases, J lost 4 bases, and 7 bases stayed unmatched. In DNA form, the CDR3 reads TGTGCCAGCAGCCCGTTCGAGGGGGCCTATGGCTACACCTTC. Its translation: CASSPFEGAYGYTF. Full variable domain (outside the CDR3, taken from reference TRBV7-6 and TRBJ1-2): GAGVSQSPRYKVTKRGQDVALRCDPISGHVSLYWYRQALGQGPEFLTYFNYEAQQDKSGLPNDRFSAERPEGSISTLTIQRTEQRDSAMYRCASSPFEGAYGYTFGSGTRLTVV.

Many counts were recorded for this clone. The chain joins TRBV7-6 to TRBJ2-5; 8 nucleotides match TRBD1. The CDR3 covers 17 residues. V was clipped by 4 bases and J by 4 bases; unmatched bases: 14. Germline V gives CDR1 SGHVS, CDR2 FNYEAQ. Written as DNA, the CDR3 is TGTGCCAGCAGCTCCGTGGGAAGGACAGGGACCGCAGAGACCCAGTACTTC. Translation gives CASSSVGRTGTAETQYF.

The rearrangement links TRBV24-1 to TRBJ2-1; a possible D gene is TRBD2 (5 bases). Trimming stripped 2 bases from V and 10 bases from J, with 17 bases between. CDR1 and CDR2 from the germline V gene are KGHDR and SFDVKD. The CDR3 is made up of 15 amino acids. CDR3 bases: TGTGCCACCAGTGATTCTCTGCTAGCCGGACGGGAGCAGTTCTTC. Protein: CATSDSLLAGREQFF.